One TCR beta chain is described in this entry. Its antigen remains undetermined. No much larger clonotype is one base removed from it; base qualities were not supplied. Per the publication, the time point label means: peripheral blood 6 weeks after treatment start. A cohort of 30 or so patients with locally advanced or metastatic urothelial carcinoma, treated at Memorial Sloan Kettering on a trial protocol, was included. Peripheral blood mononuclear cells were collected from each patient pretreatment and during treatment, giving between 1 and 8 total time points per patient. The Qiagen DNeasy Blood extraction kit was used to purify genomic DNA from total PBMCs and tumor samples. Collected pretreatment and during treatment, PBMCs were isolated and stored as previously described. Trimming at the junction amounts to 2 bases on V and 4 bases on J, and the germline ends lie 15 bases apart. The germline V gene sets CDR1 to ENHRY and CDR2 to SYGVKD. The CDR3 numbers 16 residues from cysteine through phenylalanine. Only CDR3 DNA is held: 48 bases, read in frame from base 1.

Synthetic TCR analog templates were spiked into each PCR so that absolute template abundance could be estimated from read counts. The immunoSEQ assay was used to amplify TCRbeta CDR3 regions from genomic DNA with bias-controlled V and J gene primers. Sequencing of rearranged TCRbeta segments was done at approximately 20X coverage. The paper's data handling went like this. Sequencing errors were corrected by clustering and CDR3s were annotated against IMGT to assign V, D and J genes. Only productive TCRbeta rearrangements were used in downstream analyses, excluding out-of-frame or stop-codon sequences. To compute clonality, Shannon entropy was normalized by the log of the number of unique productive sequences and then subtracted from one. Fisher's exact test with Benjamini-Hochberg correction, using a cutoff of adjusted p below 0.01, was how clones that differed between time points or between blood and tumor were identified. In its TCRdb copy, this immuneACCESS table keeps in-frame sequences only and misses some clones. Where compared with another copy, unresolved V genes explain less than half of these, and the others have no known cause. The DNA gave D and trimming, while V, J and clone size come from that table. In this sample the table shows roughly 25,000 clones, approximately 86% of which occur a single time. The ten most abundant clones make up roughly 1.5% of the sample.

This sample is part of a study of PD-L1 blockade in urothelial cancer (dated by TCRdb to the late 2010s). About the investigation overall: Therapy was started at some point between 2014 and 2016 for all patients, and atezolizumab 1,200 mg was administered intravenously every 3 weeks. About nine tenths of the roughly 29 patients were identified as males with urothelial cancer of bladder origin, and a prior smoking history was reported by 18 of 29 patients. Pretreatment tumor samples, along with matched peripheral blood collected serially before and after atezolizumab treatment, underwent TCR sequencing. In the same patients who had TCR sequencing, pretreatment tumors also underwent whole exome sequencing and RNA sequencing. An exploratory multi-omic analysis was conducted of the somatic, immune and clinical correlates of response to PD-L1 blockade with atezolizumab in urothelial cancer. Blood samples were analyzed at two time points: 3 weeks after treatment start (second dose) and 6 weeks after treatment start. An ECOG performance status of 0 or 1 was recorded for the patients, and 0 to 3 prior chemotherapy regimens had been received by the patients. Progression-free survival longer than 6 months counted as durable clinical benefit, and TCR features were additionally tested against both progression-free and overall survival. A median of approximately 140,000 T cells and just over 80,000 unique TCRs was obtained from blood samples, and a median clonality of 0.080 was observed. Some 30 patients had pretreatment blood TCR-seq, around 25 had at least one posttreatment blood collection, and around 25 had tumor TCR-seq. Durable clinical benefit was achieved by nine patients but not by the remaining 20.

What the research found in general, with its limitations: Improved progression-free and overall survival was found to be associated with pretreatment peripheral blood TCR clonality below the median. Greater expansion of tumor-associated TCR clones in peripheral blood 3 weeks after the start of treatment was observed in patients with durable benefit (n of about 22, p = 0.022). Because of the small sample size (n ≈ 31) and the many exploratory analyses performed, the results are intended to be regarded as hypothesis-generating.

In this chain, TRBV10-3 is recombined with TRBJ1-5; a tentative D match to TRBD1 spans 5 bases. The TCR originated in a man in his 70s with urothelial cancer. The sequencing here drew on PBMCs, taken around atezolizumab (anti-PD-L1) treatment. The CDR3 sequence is CAISEVRGGPNQPQHF. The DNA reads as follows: TGTGCCATCAGTGAGGTCCGCGGGGGACCAAATCAGCCCCAGCATTTT.